These 14 T cell receptor beta chains were sequenced from one sample in a study of blood T cell repertoires in COVID-19. Here immunoSEQ multiplex PCR was the method, and the copy in TCRdb shows in-frame clones only, minus some. The sample contains 150,000 or so clones, roughly 84% of which appear only once. The sequenced material came from PBMCs or T cells enriched from blood (not recorded which). The receptors originated from a man aged 60-69 years who had recovered from COVID-19.

The genes are TRBV3-1 (or the pseudogene TRBV3-2) and TRBJ2-1; 11 bases align to TRBD1. This CDR3 is 16 amino acids long. The germline gives CDR1 LGHDT, CDR2 YNNKEL (reference sequence). J was trimmed by 6 bases and V by 3 bases; bases with no gene match: 7. The CDR3: CASSQGTGGTGNEQFF. The CDR3, as DNA: TGTGCCAGCAGCCAGGGGACAGGGGGAACGGGCAATGAGCAGTTCTTC.

The chain joins TRBV3-1 (or the pseudogene TRBV3-2) to TRBJ2-3, with 11 bases aligning to TRBD2. The CDR3 has 16 residues. Trimming took 4 bases from V and 4 from J; bases not matched to a gene: 7. The V gene's germline CDR1 is LGHDT and CDR2 YNNKEL (reference sequence). The CDR3 coding sequence is TGTGCCAGCAGCCCCTTAGCGGGGGGGCTTGCAGATACGCAGTATTTT. Translation: CASSPLAGGLADTQYF.

The chain recombines TRBV9 with TRBJ2-2; 8 nucleotides agree with TRBD1. CDR3 length: 16 amino acids. Germline V gene data show CDR1 as SGDLS and CDR2 as YYNGEE. V lost 3 bases, J lost 4 bases, and 8 bases stayed unmatched. The DNA for the CDR3 is TGTGCCAGCAGCGCCCCGACAGGGGCCCTCACCGGGGAGCTGTTTTTT. Protein sequence: CASSAPTGALTGELFF.

The rearrangement joins TRBV28 to TRBJ1-1; D is uncertain. V lost 6 bases and J lost 3, with 11 bases in between. Germline CDR1 is MDHEN and CDR2 is SYDVKM. CDR3 length equals 13 residues. The CDR3 spells CASSPRLYTEAFF. In DNA, the CDR3 is TGTGCCAGCAGCCCACGACTCTACACTGAAGCTTTCTTT. Supplemented by reference TRBV28 and TRBJ1-1, the full variable domain reads DVKVTQSSRYLVKRTGEKVFLECVQDMDHENMFWYRQDPGLGLRLIYFSYDVKMKEKGDIPEGYSVSREKKERFSLILESASTNQTSMYLCASSPRLYTEAFFGQGTRLTVV.

This sequence joins TRBV28 and TRBJ1-3; 7 bases map to TRBD1. Germline CDR1 and CDR2: MDHEN and SYDVKM. This CDR3 comprises 14 residues. With V trimmed by 5 bases and J by 4 bases, 5 bases remained unmatched. Here the CDR3 DNA reads TGTGCCAGCAGTCCAGGGACAGTCGGAAACACCATATATTTT. Its protein product is CASSPGTVGNTIYF.

This rearrangement joins TRBV7-9 to TRBJ2-7; no definite D call. V lost 0 bases and J lost 3, with 9 bases in between. There are 14 residues in the CDR3. Germline V gives CDR1 SEHNR, CDR2 FQNEAQ (reference sequence). CDR3 bases: TGTGCCAGCAGCTTAGCGGCATCGAACTACGAGCAGTACTTC. It is translated as CASSLAASNYEQYF.

CDR3: CASSFLDSEGQFF. The CDR3 DNA sequence: TGCGCCAGCAGCTTCCTGGACTCAGAGGGGCAGTTCTTC. The V call is TRBV5-1, the J call TRBJ2-1; D perhaps matches TRBD2 (5 bases). Deletions cut 2 bases from V and 12 bases from J, with 15 bases between. The germline V gene has CDR1 SGHRS and CDR2 YFSETQ. This CDR3 region has 13 residues.

This clone showed up just a few times. The chain recombines TRBV28 with TRBJ1-5, with D unclear. The CDR3 has 12 residues. From germline, CDR1 is MDHEN and CDR2 SYDVKM. The germline V and J ends were trimmed by 10 bases and 0 bases, with 7 bases remaining between them. The CDR3, as DNA: TGTGCCACTATGTATAGCAATCAGCCCCAGCATTTT. Its protein product is CATMYSNQPQHF.

Many counts were recorded for this clone. The chain employs TRBV7-8 and TRBJ1-3; D is undetermined. Germline CDR1 SGHVS, CDR2 FQNEAQ. V lost 0 bases and J 0 bases, leaving 6 bases between the germline ends. CDR3 size: 15 residues. CDR3 DNA: TGTGCCAGCAGCTTAGCGTCAGACTCTGGAAACACCATATATTTT. Its protein is CASSLASDSGNTIYF.

The V call is TRBV4-2, the J call TRBJ2-5; tentatively, D is TRBD1 (5 bases). Trimming stripped 1 base from V and 3 bases from J, with 9 bases between. This CDR3 is 14 amino acids long. Germline-derived CDR1 and CDR2 are LGHNA and YNFKEQ. CDR3 residues: CASSQGGGEETQYF. CDR3 coding DNA: TGTGCCAGCAGCCAAGGGGGCGGAGAAGAGACCCAGTACTTC.

The chain joins TRBV28 to TRBJ2-1; 12 nucleotides agree with TRBD2. This CDR3 is built from 19 residues. Germline-derived CDR1 and CDR2 are MDHEN and SYDVKM. After removal of 4 bases from V and 0 bases from J, the junction contained 10 bases not matched to a gene. The CDR3 sequence: CASSYPGLAGQGSYNEQFF. CDR3 DNA: TGTGCCAGCAGTTACCCGGGACTAGCGGGTCAGGGCTCCTACAATGAGCAGTTCTTC.

The V and J genes are TRBV21-1 and TRBJ1-4; TRBD1 is the table's D call, not checked against the DNA. TRBV21-1 is marked as a pseudogene. CDR3 length: 15 residues. CDR3 sequence: CASSRSGAANEKLFF. The DNA for the CDR3 is TGTGCCAGCAGCAGATCAGGGGCTGCTAATGAAAAACTGTTTTTT.

The chain carries TRBV13 and TRBJ2-1; 11 nucleotides match TRBD2. From germline, CDR1 is PRHDT and CDR2 FYEKMQ (reference sequence). The CDR3 has 17 amino acids. Trimming at V came to 2 bases and at J to 4 bases, leaving 7 bases not matched to a gene. Here the CDR3 DNA reads TGTGCCAGCAGCTTACGAGCTAGCGGGGGGACGTACAATGAGCAGTTCTTC. It codes for CASSLRASGGTYNEQFF.

V and J are TRBV30 and TRBJ1-6, with 11 bases matching TRBD1. Trimming removed 5 bases from V and 7 bases from J; junction bases left unmatched: 7. This CDR3 has 15 residues. CDR1 GTSNPN and CDR2 SVGIG come from the germline V gene (reference sequence). The DNA for the CDR3 is TGTGCCTGGGGACAGGGGGCGCCGGGAAATTCACCCCTCCACTTT. Its translation: CAWGQGAPGNSPLHF.